This T cell receptor beta chain was sequenced in a study of beta chain features in type 1 diabetes. Sorted CD4+ subsets: naive, central memory, regulatory, stem cell-like memory (CD45RO/CCR7/CD25/CD127/CD95/CD27 panel). Study observations and caveats: Type 1 diabetes patients showed a moderate but significant shortening of TCRB CDR3s in all four CD4+ subsets. Patients' naive, central memory and regulatory TCRB repertoires appeared more alike than those of healthy donors.

This clone was recorded a few times. Antigen unknown. Every isolated RNA sample was fully reverse transcribed, so sequencing captured expressed TCRB transcripts. The method was immunoSEQ multiplex PCR; TCRdb's version includes in-frame clones alone and lacks a portion of them. The data contain 120,000 or so clones, around 15% of them singletons. The sequence was obtained from a man aged 18 to 35 with type 1 diabetes. Input material: central memory CD4+ T cells from blood.

Written as DNA, the CDR3 is TGTGCCTGGAGACTTTCGGGCTCCTACGAGCAGTACTTC. It translates to CAWRLSGSYEQYF. The chain is built from TRBV30 and TRBJ2-5; no clear D gene. The J call may not be correct, given that the DNA end is closer to TRBJ2-7. In germline, CDR1 is GTSNPN, CDR2 SVGIG (reference sequence). The CDR3 sequence is 13 residues long.